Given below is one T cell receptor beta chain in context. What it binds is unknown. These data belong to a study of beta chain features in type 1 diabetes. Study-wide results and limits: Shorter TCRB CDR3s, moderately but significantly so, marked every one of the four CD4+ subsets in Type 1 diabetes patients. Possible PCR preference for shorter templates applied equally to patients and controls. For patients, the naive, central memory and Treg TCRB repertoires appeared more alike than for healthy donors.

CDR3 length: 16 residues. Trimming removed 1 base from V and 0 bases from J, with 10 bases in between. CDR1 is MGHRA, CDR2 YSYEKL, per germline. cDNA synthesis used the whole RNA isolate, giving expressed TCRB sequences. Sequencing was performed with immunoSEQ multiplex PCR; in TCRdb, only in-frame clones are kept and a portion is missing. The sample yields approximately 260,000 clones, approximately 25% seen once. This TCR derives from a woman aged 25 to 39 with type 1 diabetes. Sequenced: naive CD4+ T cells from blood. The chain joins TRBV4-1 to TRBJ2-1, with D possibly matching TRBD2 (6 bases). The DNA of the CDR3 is TGCGCCAGCAGCCAAGGGCGGGGAATCTCCTACAATGAGCAGTTCTTC. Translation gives CASSQGRGISYNEQFF.